One T cell receptor beta chain is described in this entry. This clone was found once. No cognate antigen has been identified for it. Base qualities are missing; no much larger clone stands one base away. These data originate in a study of cytomegalovirus exposure and HLA in healthy donors (dated by TCRdb to 2015 to 2018). Regarding the study in general: According to a later analysis, the roughly 130 validation repertoires were produced on the same platform as the 666 repertoires of the first cohort. The study aimed to test whether signatures of past pathogen exposure could be identified by cataloging public T cell receptors. In addition to the first cohort of approximately 650 subjects, a separate validation cohort of 120 different subjects was used. High-throughput TCR immunosequencing, statistical association of individual TCRs with disease status, and machine learning were combined to predict cytomegalovirus infection status. General conclusions and limits of the study: The authors suggested that the approach could potentially be extended to other disease states and immunological phenotypes. In both the original and validation cohorts, the classifier was reported to diagnose cytomegalovirus status with high specificity and sensitivity. The validation cohort had no HLA typing available for a later analysis, so co-occurrence within that cohort was assessed over all 130 or so repertoires. A later analysis found that TCRs clustered in the first cohort also tended to co-occur in the 95 to 150 validation repertoires, with about 94% of cluster scores above 0. Most TCR sequences were seen in very few donors, while some public TCRs were found in many individuals. In vitro tests confirmed that a few of the cytomegalovirus-associated TCR beta chains recognize cytomegalovirus antigens. In the study, around 150 TCR beta chains were listed as associated with cytomegalovirus.

From a lookup of the germline V gene (reference sequence), CDR1 and CDR2 are SEHNR and FQNEAQ. Measured from the cysteine to the phenylalanine, the CDR3 is 12 residues long. The CDR3 DNA has 36 bases and is translated from base 1. Relative to germline, V is missing 11 bases and J is missing 5 bases, with 6 bases of the junction outside any gene match. The library was made by the immunoSEQ multiplex PCR assay. As for the original processing: A statistical classification framework was developed to diagnose cytomegalovirus status using the catalog of TCR beta chain sequences. TCRdb's version of the immuneACCESS table is confined to in-frame rearrangements and falls short of the full clone set. An unresolved V gene accounts for under half of the shortfall where checked; the remainder is of unknown origin. V, J and clone size reflect that table, while D and trimming were determined from the DNA. The sample table shows around 56,000 clones, and 89% are seen once. The ten top clones hold 15% of the sample.

Donors formed part of the validation cohort, which comprised about 130 subjects and was distinct from the first cohort of 690 or so subjects. This receptor was obtained from a woman aged 18-29 years in good health and CMV-seronegative. Sample: PBMCs. The chain uses TRBV7-9 and TRBJ2-5, with 9 central nucleotides matching TRBD2. The CDR3 loop reads CAAGGPGETQYF. The base sequence is TGTGCCGCGGGAGGGCCGGGGGAGACCCAGTACTTC.